This T cell receptor (beta chain) was identified during a study of shared clonotypes between healthy human individuals. The CDR3 is made up of 12 amino acids. CDR1 is MDHEN and CDR2 is SYDVKM in the germline V gene. Trimming cost V 8 bases and J 1 base, with 8 bases left between them. The data were produced by immunoSEQ multiplex PCR, yet TCRdb's version contains in-frame clones alone and is incomplete. The sample includes hundreds of thousands of clones, more than 70% of them seen just once. The V call is TRBV28, the J call TRBJ1-2; tentative D call: TRBD1 (5 bases). This clonotype was sampled from a woman aged 30 to 39 in good health. The sample comprised memory CD4+ T cells sorted from blood. The subset: CD45RA-negative fraction. The CDR3 region is CASEQVNYGYTF. The CDR3, as DNA: TGTGCCAGCGAACAGGTTAACTATGGCTACACCTTC.